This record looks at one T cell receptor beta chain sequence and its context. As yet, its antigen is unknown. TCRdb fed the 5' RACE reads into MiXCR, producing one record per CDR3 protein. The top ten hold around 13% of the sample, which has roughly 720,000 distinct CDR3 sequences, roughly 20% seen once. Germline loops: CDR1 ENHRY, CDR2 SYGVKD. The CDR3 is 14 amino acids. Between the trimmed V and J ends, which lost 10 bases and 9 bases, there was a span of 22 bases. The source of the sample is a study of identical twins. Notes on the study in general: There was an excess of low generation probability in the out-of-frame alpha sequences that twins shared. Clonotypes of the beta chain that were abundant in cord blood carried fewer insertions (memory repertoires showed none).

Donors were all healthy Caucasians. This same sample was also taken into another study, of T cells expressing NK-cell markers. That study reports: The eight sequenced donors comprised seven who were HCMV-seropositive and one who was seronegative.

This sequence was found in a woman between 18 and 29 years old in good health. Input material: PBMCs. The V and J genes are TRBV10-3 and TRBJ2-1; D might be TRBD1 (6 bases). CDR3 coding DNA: TGTGCCAGCTCCCGGGACACAGGTGGGAGTGAGCAGTTCTTC. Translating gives CASSRDTGGSEQFF.